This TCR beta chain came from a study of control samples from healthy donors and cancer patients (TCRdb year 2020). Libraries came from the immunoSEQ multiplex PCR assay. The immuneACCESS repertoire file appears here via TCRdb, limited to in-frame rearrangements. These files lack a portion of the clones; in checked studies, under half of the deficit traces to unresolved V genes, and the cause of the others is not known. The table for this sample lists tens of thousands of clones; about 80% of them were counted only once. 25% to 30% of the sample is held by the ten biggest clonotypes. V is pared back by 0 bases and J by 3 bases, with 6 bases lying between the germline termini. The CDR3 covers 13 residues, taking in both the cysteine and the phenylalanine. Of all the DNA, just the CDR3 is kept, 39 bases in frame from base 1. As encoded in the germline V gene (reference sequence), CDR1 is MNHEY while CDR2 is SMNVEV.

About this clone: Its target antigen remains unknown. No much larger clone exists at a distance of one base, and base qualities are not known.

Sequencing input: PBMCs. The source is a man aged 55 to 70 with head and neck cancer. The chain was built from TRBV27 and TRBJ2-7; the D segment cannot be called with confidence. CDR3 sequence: CASSLSRNYEQYF. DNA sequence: TGTGCCAGCAGTTTATCGCGAAACTACGAGCAGTACTTC.